This entry lists 21 T cell receptor beta chains sequenced from one sample in a study of shared clonotypes between healthy human individuals. Assay used: immunoSEQ multiplex PCR; TCRdb lists only in-frame clones, some missing. The sample shows approximately 1.5 million clones, just under 99% of them seen only once. Sequenced sample: naive CD4+ T cells sorted from blood. Described subset: CD45RA+ positively selected. These receptor sequences come from a man under 40 in good health.

Notes on this clone: At one end, the junction sequence differs from germline, possibly due to a read error. This chain connects TRBV7-7 to TRBJ2-1; the D gene is possibly TRBD2 (6 bases). Per the germline V gene, CDR1 is SSHAT and CDR2 is FNYEAQ (reference sequence). This CDR3 comprises 16 residues. Here the CDR3 reads CASSLLGSGASNEQFF. Written as DNA, the CDR3 is TGTGCTAGCAGCTTACTGGGTTCGGGAGCCTCCAATGAGCAGTTCTTC.

The chain employs TRBV5-4 and TRBJ1-4; D unresolved. Germline lookup yields CDR1 SGHNT and CDR2 YYREEE (reference sequence). Trimming cost V 4 bases and J 8 bases, with 15 bases left between them. The CDR3 is 14 residues long. The CDR3 coding sequence is TGTGCCAGCAGCGACCCGGGAAGTAAAGAAAAACTGTTTTTT. Residues: CASSDPGSKEKLFF.

The chain is built from TRBV10-3 and TRBJ2-1; 9 bases are a match to TRBD2. Germline CDR1 ENHRY, CDR2 SYGVKD. The length of the CDR3 is 20 residues. With 8 bases clipped from V and 7 bases from J, the junction kept 27 bases outside the gene matches. For the CDR3, the DNA is TGTGCCATCGGAATGGGCCCTAGCGGGACGAAGCCGTTCGATCATAATGAGCAGTTCTTC. Translation: CAIGMGPSGTKPFDHNEQFF.

This chain connects TRBV5-1 to TRBJ2-4; 7 nucleotides agree with TRBD1. CDR3 size: 14 residues. CDR1 and CDR2 (germline): SGHRS, YFSETQ. With V trimmed by 0 bases and J by 7 bases, 4 bases remained unmatched. Here the CDR3 reads CASSLGDRANIQYF. The CDR3 coding sequence is TGCGCCAGCAGCTTGGGAGACAGGGCCAACATTCAGTACTTC.

The chain employs TRBV5-6 and TRBJ2-4; D might be TRBD1 or TRBD2, each matching 6 bases. V was pared by 0 bases and J by 2 bases, with 12 bases between. CDR3 size: 16 residues. Germline CDR1 and CDR2: SGHDT and YYEEEE. This CDR3 is CASSLAGGGTKNIQYF. CDR3 sequence (DNA): TGTGCCAGCAGCTTGGCAGGAGGGGGGACCAAAAACATTCAGTACTTC.

This chain links TRBV19 with TRBJ2-5, with D uncertain. Germline V CDR1 and CDR2: LNHDA, SQIVND (reference sequence). The CDR3 runs 15 residues. The V and J ends lost 9 bases and 5 bases respectively, with 22 bases between them. The chain's CDR3 is CASNPVGVGAETQYF. For the CDR3, the DNA is TGTGCCAGCAACCCCGTCGGAGTTGGAGCGGAGACCCAGTACTTC.

DNA of the CDR3: TGCGCCAGCAGCCCAGGGACTAGCGGAGCAGATACGCAGTATTTT. Its protein is CASSPGTSGADTQYF. V usage is TRBV5-1 and J usage is TRBJ2-3; 11 nucleotides agree with TRBD2. Germline CDR1 is SGHRS and CDR2 is YFSETQ. Trimming removed 4 bases from V and 4 bases from J; junction bases left unmatched: 5. The CDR3 extends over 15 amino acids.

V usage is TRBV4-2 and J usage is TRBJ1-1; no clear D. The CDR3 is 16 amino acids. The germline CDR1 and CDR2 sequences are LGHNA and YNFKEQ. The V and J ends lost 0 bases and 1 base respectively, with 12 bases between them. This chain's CDR3 is CASSQERSKENTEAFF. CDR3 in DNA: TGTGCCAGCAGCCAAGAACGTAGTAAGGAGAACACTGAAGCTTTCTTT.

Points on this clone: One junction end does not reproduce the germline sequence, and a read error may be involved. The rearrangement joins TRBV7-7 to TRBJ2-6; 8 bases align to TRBD2. The CDR3 is made up of 18 amino acids. The germline CDR1 and CDR2 sequences are SSHAT and FNYEAQ (reference sequence). The CDR3 nucleotides read TGTGCTAGCAGCTTAAGTAGCGGGATAGGATCTGGGGCCAACGTCCTGACTTTC. Protein product: CASSLSSGIGSGANVLTF.

This rearrangement joins TRBV2 to TRBJ2-3, with 7 bases identical to TRBD2. This CDR3 is built from 14 residues. Germline CDR1 SNHLY, CDR2 FYNNEI. J was trimmed by 0 bases and V by 6 bases; bases with no gene match: 3. CDR3 coding DNA: TGTGCCAGCAGGCTAGCGGAGAGCACAGATACGCAGTATTTT. This gives the protein CASRLAESTDTQYF.

The chain carries TRBV6-5 and TRBJ2-3, with D unresolved. The CDR3 consists of 13 residues. V was trimmed by 2 bases and J by 6 bases, leaving 9 bases between them. The germline gives CDR1 MNHEY, CDR2 SVGAGI. The CDR3 sequence is CASSYVTGDTQYF. CDR3 in DNA: TGTGCCAGCAGTTACGTCACCGGGGATACGCAGTATTTT.

The chain has TRBV7-8 and TRBJ2-1; 14 bases agree with TRBD2. Losses at the gene ends were 6 bases for V and 9 bases for J; bases not matched to a gene: 7. The CDR3 is 15 amino acids. From germline, CDR1 is SGHVS and CDR2 FQNEAQ. The CDR3 DNA follows: TGTGCCAGCAGGTACGGGACTAGCGGGAGTTCTGAGCAGTTCTTC. Translating gives CASRYGTSGSSEQFF.

This clone was seen just once. CDR3 DNA: TGCGCCAGCAGCCAATACTTCCCGGGAGGAGCGATAGATACGCAGTATTTT. Its protein is CASSQYFPGGAIDTQYF. This chain connects TRBV4-3 to TRBJ2-3, with 7 positions matching TRBD2. Losses at the gene ends were 2 bases for V and 5 bases for J; bases not matched to a gene: 13. This CDR3 contains 17 residues. Germline assignment: CDR1 LGHNA and CDR2 YSLEER.

This sequence joins TRBV7-3 and TRBJ2-2; D gene uncertain. Trimming left V 3 bases short and J 0 bases short, with 5 bases between. Germline V gene sequence: CDR1 SGHTA, CDR2 FQGTGA. CDR3 length: 14 residues. The CDR3 spells CASSLGSNTGELFF. For the CDR3, the DNA is TGTGCCAGCAGCTTGGGCTCGAACACCGGGGAGCTGTTTTTT. The whole variable domain, filled in from reference TRBV7-3 and TRBJ2-2, reads GAGVSQTPSNKVTEKGKYVELRCDPISGHTALYWYRQSLGQGPEFLIYFQGTGAADDSGLPNDRFFAVRPEGSVSTLKIQRTERGDSAVYLCASSLGSNTGELFFGEGSRLTVL.

The chain links TRBV9 to TRBJ2-3; no clear D. The CDR3 is 15 amino acids. The V gene lost 0 bases and the J gene lost 1 base, with 9 bases spanning the gap. Germline V gene sequence: CDR1 SGDLS, CDR2 YYNGEE. This CDR3 reads CASSVGFEGTDTQYF. In DNA form, the CDR3 reads TGTGCCAGCAGCGTAGGTTTCGAGGGCACAGATACGCAGTATTTT.

The V and J genes are TRBV2 and TRBJ1-2; maybe TRBD1 (5 bases). Germline V gene data show CDR1 as SNHLY and CDR2 as FYNNEI. This CDR3 region has 14 residues. V lost 1 base, J lost 7 bases, and 13 bases lay in between. The DNA for the CDR3 is TGTGCCAGCAGTGAAGGGGGGAGCTGGGGTGGCTACACCTTC. Translating gives CASSEGGSWGGYTF.

Regarding this clone: The same CDR3 is also encoded by other DNA sequences in this sample. V and J are TRBV5-1 and TRBJ1-2; no firm D call. The length of the CDR3 is 14 residues. V gave up 0 bases and J gave up 3 bases, with 9 bases separating them. Germline loops: CDR1 SGHRS, CDR2 YFSETQ. The CDR3 reads CASSLVPGDYGYTF. The DNA of the CDR3 is TGCGCCAGCAGCTTGGTGCCAGGCGACTATGGCTACACCTTC.

V usage is TRBV28 and J usage is TRBJ2-7; maybe TRBD1 (6 bases). V lost 6 bases and J 3 bases, leaving 18 bases between the germline ends. CDR3 length: 15 residues. CDR1 MDHEN and CDR2 SYDVKM come from the germline V gene. The CDR3 DNA reads TGTGCCAGCAGCGGAACCAGGGGACCCTACTACGAGCAGTACTTC. Protein sequence: CASSGTRGPYYEQYF.

The DNA of the CDR3 is TGTGCCAGCAGTTTCCCGGGACCCGACTACGAGCAGTACTTC. Its translation is CASSFPGPDYEQYF. The chain uses TRBV27 and TRBJ2-7; perhaps D is TRBD1 or TRBD2 (5 bases each). Per the germline V gene, CDR1 is MNHEY and CDR2 is SMNVEV (reference sequence). Deletions cut 3 bases from V and 3 bases from J, with 12 bases between. This CDR3 has 14 residues.

V gene TRBV9 combines with J gene TRBJ2-3; weak D call: TRBD1 (5 bases). Per the germline V gene, CDR1 is SGDLS and CDR2 is YYNGEE. The CDR3 is made up of 13 amino acids. V gave up 5 bases and J gave up 11 bases, with 18 bases separating them. The CDR3 loop reads CASSPSPQGEQYF. The CDR3, as DNA: TGTGCCAGCAGTCCTTCACCCCAGGGTGAGCAGTATTTT.

The rearrangement links TRBV6-5 to TRBJ2-1; D gene ambiguous. V lost 0 bases, J lost 8 bases, and 14 bases lay in between. The germline V gene has CDR1 MNHEY and CDR2 SVGAGI. The CDR3 loop spans 15 amino acids. CDR3 coding DNA: TGTGCCAGCAGTTACTCGCCCAGCCCCTGGGATGAGCAGTTCTTC. This gives the protein CASSYSPSPWDEQFF.